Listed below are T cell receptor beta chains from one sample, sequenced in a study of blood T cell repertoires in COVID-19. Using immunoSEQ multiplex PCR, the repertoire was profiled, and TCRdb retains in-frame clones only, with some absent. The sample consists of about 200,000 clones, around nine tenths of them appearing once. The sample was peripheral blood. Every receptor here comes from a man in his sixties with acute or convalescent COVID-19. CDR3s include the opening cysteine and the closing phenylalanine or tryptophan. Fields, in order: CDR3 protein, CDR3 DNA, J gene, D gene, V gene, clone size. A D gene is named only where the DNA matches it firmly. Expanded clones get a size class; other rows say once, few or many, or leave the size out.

cdr3_aa: CASSLRTGLGNEQFF; cdr3_nt: TGTGCCAGCAGCTTACGTACAGGGCTAGGTAATGAGCAGTTCTTC; j_call: TRBJ2-1; d_call: NA; v_call: TRBV7-9; clone_size: NA
cdr3_aa: CASSIWWGHYEQYF; cdr3_nt: TGTGCCAGTAGTATCTGGTGGGGCCACTACGAGCAGTACTTC; j_call: TRBJ2-7; d_call: NA; v_call: TRBV19; clone_size: NA
cdr3_aa: CASSPETGRINQPQHF; cdr3_nt: TGTGCCAGCAGCCCCGAGACAGGGCGCATCAATCAGCCCCAGCATTTT; j_call: TRBJ1-5; d_call: TRBD1; v_call: TRBV5-7; clone_size: few
cdr3_aa: CASGVGGSSYEQYF; cdr3_nt: TGCGCCAGCGGGGTTGGGGGCTCGTCCTACGAGCAGTACTTC; j_call: TRBJ2-7; d_call: NA; v_call: TRBV5-1; clone_size: NA
cdr3_aa: CASSDIGGNSPLHF; cdr3_nt: TGTGCCAGTAGTGATATAGGGGGTAATTCACCCCTCCACTTT; j_call: TRBJ1-6; d_call: NA; v_call: TRBV19; clone_size: NA
cdr3_aa: CSVGQGAYEQYF; cdr3_nt: TGCAGCGTTGGACAGGGGGCATACGAGCAGTACTTC; j_call: TRBJ2-7; d_call: TRBD1; v_call: TRBV29-1; clone_size: NA
cdr3_aa: CASSEATGTGPGYEQYF; cdr3_nt: TGTGCCAGCAGTGAAGCCACCGGGACAGGGCCCGGCTACGAGCAGTACTTC; j_call: TRBJ2-7; d_call: TRBD1; v_call: TRBV6-1; clone_size: NA
cdr3_aa: CASSRHLDRGPGNTIYF; cdr3_nt: TGCGCCAGCAGCCGTCACCTGGACAGGGGGCCTGGAAACACCATATATTTT; j_call: TRBJ1-3; d_call: TRBD1; v_call: TRBV5-1; clone_size: NA
cdr3_aa: CASSNWTGSDEQFF; cdr3_nt: TGTGCCAGCAGTAACTGGACAGGGTCCGATGAGCAGTTCTTC; j_call: TRBJ2-1; d_call: TRBD1; v_call: TRBV6-4; clone_size: NA
cdr3_aa: CAWAASGNTIYF; cdr3_nt: TGTGCCTGGGCGGCCTCTGGAAACACCATATATTTT; j_call: TRBJ1-3; d_call: NA; v_call: TRBV30; clone_size: NA
cdr3_aa: CASRIPGTEAFF; cdr3_nt: TGTGCCAGCAGGATCCCCGGCACTGAAGCTTTCTTT; j_call: TRBJ1-1; d_call: NA; v_call: TRBV6-5; clone_size: NA
cdr3_aa: CASSVHRNTIYF; cdr3_nt: TGTGCCAGCAGCGTCCATCGAAACACCATATATTTT; j_call: TRBJ1-3; d_call: NA; v_call: TRBV9; clone_size: NA
cdr3_aa: CASRTGDRYGYTF; cdr3_nt: TGCGCCAGCAGGACAGGGGATCGCTATGGCTACACCTTC; j_call: TRBJ1-2; d_call: TRBD1; v_call: TRBV10-1; clone_size: once
cdr3_aa: CASSQVRFSPNEQFF; cdr3_nt: TGCGCCAGCAGCCAAGTGCGCTTTTCCCCTAATGAGCAGTTCTTC; j_call: TRBJ2-1; d_call: NA; v_call: TRBV4-1; clone_size: NA
cdr3_aa: CASSLVAQGAHEQYF; cdr3_nt: TGTGCCAGCAGCTTAGTGGCACAGGGGGCCCACGAGCAGTACTTC; j_call: TRBJ2-7; d_call: TRBD1; v_call: TRBV11-2; clone_size: NA
cdr3_aa: CASSQPGTSGGKETQYF; cdr3_nt: TGTGCCAGCAGCCAACCAGGGACTAGCGGGGGGAAAGAGACCCAGTACTTC; j_call: TRBJ2-5; d_call: TRBD2; v_call: TRBV14; clone_size: NA
cdr3_aa: CASSPEAGGTYEQYF; cdr3_nt: TGTGCCAGCAGCCCTGAGGCGGGGGGAACCTACGAGCAGTACTTC; j_call: TRBJ2-7; d_call: TRBD2; v_call: TRBV11-3; clone_size: NA
cdr3_aa: CASSSTGTGGDGYTF; cdr3_nt: TGTGCCAGCAGCTCCACCGGGACAGGGGGCGATGGCTACACCTTC; j_call: TRBJ1-2; d_call: TRBD1; v_call: TRBV5-6; clone_size: NA
cdr3_aa: CASSYGGTGGYEQYF; cdr3_nt: TGTGCCAGCAGTTACGGCGGGACAGGAGGCTACGAGCAGTACTTC; j_call: TRBJ2-7; d_call: TRBD1; v_call: TRBV6-5; clone_size: NA
cdr3_aa: CASSPGRSSGNTIYF; cdr3_nt: TGTGCCAGCTCACCGGGGCGGAGCTCTGGAAACACCATATATTTT; j_call: TRBJ1-3; d_call: NA; v_call: TRBV18; clone_size: once
cdr3_aa: CASSLRQADGYTF; cdr3_nt: TGTGCCAGCAGTTTGAGACAGGCTGATGGCTACACCTTC; j_call: TRBJ1-2; d_call: NA; v_call: TRBV28; clone_size: NA
cdr3_aa: CASSVVEGDNEQFF; cdr3_nt: TGTGCCAGCAGCGTAGTGGAAGGGGACAATGAGCAGTTCTTC; j_call: TRBJ2-1; d_call: NA; v_call: TRBV9; clone_size: NA
cdr3_aa: CASSLNSVATDTQYF; cdr3_nt: TGTGCCAGCAGCTTAAACAGTGTGGCCACAGATACGCAGTATTTT; j_call: TRBJ2-3; d_call: NA; v_call: TRBV7-3; clone_size: NA
cdr3_aa: CASSSWGQGANEKLFF; cdr3_nt: TGTGCCAGCAGCTCCTGGGGACAGGGGGCTAATGAAAAACTGTTTTTT; j_call: TRBJ1-4; d_call: TRBD1; v_call: TRBV7-2; clone_size: NA
cdr3_aa: CASSLGQWTGELFF; cdr3_nt: TGTGCCAGCAGCTTAGGTCAGTGGACCGGGGAGCTGTTTTTT; j_call: TRBJ2-2; d_call: NA; v_call: TRBV7-2; clone_size: NA
cdr3_aa: CASSQGTGGRAEAFF; cdr3_nt: TGCGCCAGCAGCCAGGGCACAGGGGGCCGGGCTGAAGCTTTCTTT; j_call: TRBJ1-1; d_call: TRBD1; v_call: TRBV4-1; clone_size: few
cdr3_aa: CASRETGGRNQPQHF; cdr3_nt: TGTGCCAGCAGGGAGACAGGGGGGAGGAATCAGCCCCAGCATTTT; j_call: TRBJ1-5; d_call: TRBD1; v_call: TRBV6-5; clone_size: few
cdr3_aa: CASRPTGNSGYTF; cdr3_nt: TGTGCCAGCAGGCCTACAGGAAATTCTGGCTACACCTTC; j_call: TRBJ1-2; d_call: NA; v_call: TRBV13; clone_size: NA
cdr3_aa: CASSFWGTGDRSNQPQHF; cdr3_nt: TGTGCCAGCAGCTTTTGGGGGACAGGGGACCGCAGCAATCAGCCCCAGCATTTT; j_call: TRBJ1-5; d_call: TRBD1; v_call: TRBV7-9; clone_size: NA
cdr3_aa: CASSPVRGQGRTDTQYF; cdr3_nt: TGTGCCAGCAGCCCAGTTCGGGGACAGGGCCGCACAGATACGCAGTATTTT; j_call: TRBJ2-3; d_call: TRBD1; v_call: TRBV7-9; clone_size: NA
cdr3_aa: CASRRARDGEQYF; cdr3_nt: TGCGCCAGCAGACGGGCCAGGGATGGCGAGCAGTACTTC; j_call: TRBJ2-7; d_call: NA; v_call: TRBV5-1; clone_size: NA
cdr3_aa: CASTMGHRNTGELFF; cdr3_nt: TGTGCCAGCACTATGGGACACCGAAACACCGGGGAGCTGTTTTTT; j_call: TRBJ2-2; d_call: NA; v_call: TRBV2; clone_size: NA
cdr3_aa: CASSPSFGDRGDGNTIYF; cdr3_nt: TGTGCCAGCAGTCCCTCATTTGGCGACAGGGGAGATGGAAACACCATATATTTT; j_call: TRBJ1-3; d_call: TRBD1; v_call: TRBV6-6; clone_size: NA
cdr3_aa: CASSLSVPYEQYF; cdr3_nt: TGTGCCAGCAGTTTGTCGGTTCCCTACGAGCAGTACTTC; j_call: TRBJ2-7; d_call: NA; v_call: TRBV6-2/TRBV6-3; clone_size: once
cdr3_aa: CASSYLGRGLADIQYF; cdr3_nt: TGTGCCAGCAGTTACTTAGGGCGGGGCCTGGCTGACATTCAGTACTTC; j_call: TRBJ2-4; d_call: NA; v_call: TRBV6-2/TRBV6-3; clone_size: NA
cdr3_aa: CASSLQGGGGAQYEQFF; cdr3_nt: TGTGCCAGCTCTCTTCAAGGAGGCGGGGGCGCTCAATATGAGCAGTTCTTC; j_call: TRBJ2-1; d_call: NA; v_call: TRBV18; clone_size: NA
cdr3_aa: CSAARVTGGTDTQYF; cdr3_nt: TGCAGCGCGGCGAGGGTTACAGGGGGGACAGATACGCAGTATTTT; j_call: TRBJ2-3; d_call: TRBD1; v_call: TRBV29-1; clone_size: NA
cdr3_aa: CASSELGTTYNEQFF; cdr3_nt: TGCGCCAGCAGTGAGCTGGGGACAACCTACAATGAGCAGTTCTTC; j_call: TRBJ2-1; d_call: NA; v_call: TRBV10-2; clone_size: once
cdr3_aa: CASSAGGRQPQHF; cdr3_nt: TGTGCCAGCAGTGCGGGGGGGAGGCAGCCCCAGCATTTT; j_call: TRBJ1-5; d_call: NA; v_call: TRBV6-4; clone_size: NA
cdr3_aa: CASSLGGPQTQYF; cdr3_nt: TGTGCCAGCAGCCTCGGGGGGCCCCAGACCCAGTACTTC; j_call: TRBJ2-5; d_call: NA; v_call: TRBV11-3; clone_size: NA
cdr3_aa: CASSLYRGPDTQYF; cdr3_nt: TGCGCCAGCAGCTTGTATAGAGGCCCAGATACGCAGTATTTT; j_call: TRBJ2-3; d_call: NA; v_call: TRBV5-1; clone_size: NA
cdr3_aa: CASSRAPTEDQPQHF; cdr3_nt: TGTGCCAGTAGTCGAGCTCCGACAGAAGATCAGCCCCAGCATTTT; j_call: TRBJ1-5; d_call: NA; v_call: TRBV19; clone_size: NA
cdr3_aa: CASSPLAIAQYSDTQYF; cdr3_nt: TGTGCCAGCAGTCCCCTAGCCATAGCTCAGTACTCCGATACGCAGTATTTT; j_call: TRBJ2-3; d_call: NA; v_call: TRBV27; clone_size: NA
cdr3_aa: CASSSGTGAPNTEAFF; cdr3_nt: TGTGCCAGCAGTTCCGGGACAGGGGCACCGAACACTGAAGCTTTCTTT; j_call: TRBJ1-1; d_call: TRBD1; v_call: TRBV6-2/TRBV6-3; clone_size: NA
cdr3_aa: CASSLYGQGRGANVLTF; cdr3_nt: TGTGCCAGCAGTTTATATGGACAGGGGCGTGGGGCCAACGTCCTGACTTTC; j_call: TRBJ2-6; d_call: TRBD1; v_call: TRBV28; clone_size: NA